These 11 T cell receptor beta chains came from one sample sequenced in a study of T-cell reconstitution after alpha-beta-depleted transplantation in children. The TCRbeta library was prepared with unique molecular identifiers. TCRdb independently ran MiXCR on the PCR reads; one entry per CDR3 protein. The table has tens of thousands of distinct CDR3 sequences, under 6% seen once. The sequencing here drew on PBMCs, mostly from graft donor cells, taken 60 days after TCRalphabeta/CD19-depleted stem cell transplant. The receptors were gathered from a female patient aged 2 to 10 who had a stem cell transplant for aplastic anemia, so the T cells may come from the graft donor.

By its share, this clonotype is medium-sized. The chain has TRBV12-3 or TRBV12-4 and TRBJ2-1, with 8 bases identical to TRBD2. The CDR3 is 14 amino acids. Trimming took 4 bases from V and 15 from J; bases not matched to a gene: 14. DNA of the CDR3: TGTGCCAGCAGTTCCCCGGGACTAGGGCCCGTGGGGTTCTTC. Amino acids: CASSSPGLGPVGFF.

This clonotype was counted at least ten times. The chain joins TRBV12-3 or TRBV12-4 to TRBJ1-6; tentatively, D is TRBD1 (6 bases). Trimming shortened V by 5 bases and J by 8 bases, and 19 bases separated the two germline ends. The CDR3 totals 16 residues. DNA of the CDR3: TGTGCCAGCAGTCCCCGAAGGGGGAAAGGGGATTCACCCCTCCACTTT. The encoded protein is CASSPRRGKGDSPLHF.

About this clonotype itself: At one boundary the junction diverges from the germline segment, which might be a read error. J is TRBJ1-1 and V is TRBV7-6; no clear D gene. The CDR3 consists of 15 residues. Germline loops: CDR1 SGHVS, CDR2 FNYEAQ. Written as DNA, the CDR3 is TGTGCCAGCAGCTTATATGCGACGGCGCGCACTGAAGTTTTCTTT. Amino acid sequence: CASSLYATARTEVFF. The whole variable domain, remainder taken from reference TRBV7-6 and TRBJ1-1, is GAGVSQSPRYKVTKRGQDVALRCDPISGHVSLYWYRQALGQGPEFLTYFNYEAQQDKSGLPNDRFSAERPEGSISTLTIQRTEQRDSAMYRCASSLYATARTEVFFGQGTRLTVV.

This clonotype has a count of ten or more. This sequence joins TRBV10-3 and TRBJ2-1, with D perhaps TRBD1 (5 bases). The CDR3 runs to 16 residues. CDR1 and CDR2 (germline): ENHRY, SYGVKD. Trimming left V 4 bases short and J 3 bases short, with 16 bases between. The CDR3 is CAISGARAGIYNEQFF. In nucleotides, the CDR3 is TGTGCCATCAGTGGGGCCAGGGCAGGGATCTACAATGAGCAGTTCTTC.

This clonotype was counted many times. The V gene is TRBV20-1, the J gene TRBJ1-2; D unclear. This CDR3 comprises 13 residues. Germline values: CDR1 DFQATT, CDR2 SNEGSKA (reference sequence). Trimming stripped 5 bases from V and 6 bases from J, with 16 bases between. The CDR3 region is CSAFLGTLNGYTF. DNA for the CDR3: TGCAGTGCTTTCCTTGGCACGCTGAATGGCTACACCTTC.

This clonotype was seen ten or more times. This sequence joins TRBV7-6 and TRBJ1-1; D is ambiguous. Trimming left V 2 bases short and J 3 bases short, with 7 bases between. Germline V gene sequence: CDR1 SGHVS, CDR2 FNYEAQ. The CDR3 has 13 residues. This CDR3 reads CASSLKPHTEAFF. CDR3 coding DNA: TGTGCCAGCAGCTTAAAACCCCACACTGAAGCTTTCTTT.

This clonotype showed up many times. V usage is TRBV7-2 and J usage is TRBJ2-3; 7 positions agree with TRBD1. J was trimmed by 2 bases and V by 4 bases; bases with no gene match: 3. CDR3 size: 14 residues. The germline V gene has CDR1 SGHTA and CDR2 FQGNSA. For the CDR3, the DNA is TGTGCCAGCAGCTCGGGACAGTCCACAGATACGCAGTATTTT. Translating gives CASSSGQSTDTQYF. Complete variable domain (other parts from reference TRBV7-2 and TRBJ2-3): GAGVSQSPSNKVTEKGKDVELRCDPISGHTALYWYRQSLGQGLEFLIYFQGNSAPDKSGLPSDRFSAERTGGSVSTLTIQRTQQEDSAVYLCASSSGQSTDTQYFGPGTRLTVL.

This clonotype was seen repeatedly, ten times or more. This rearrangement joins TRBV5-1 to TRBJ2-1; D unclear. The CDR3 spans 13 residues. Germline V gene data show CDR1 as SGHRS and CDR2 as YFSETQ. Trimming took off 4 bases at V and 4 bases at J, with 9 bases between the two ends. The CDR3 sequence: CASSPGRYNEQFF. The CDR3 nucleotides are TGCGCCAGCAGCCCTGGACGGTACAATGAGCAGTTCTTC.

The chain links TRBV5-1 to TRBJ2-5; 9 positions match TRBD2. The length of the CDR3 is 17 residues. The V and J ends lost 0 bases and 9 bases, in that order; junction bases with no gene match: 15. Germline V gene data show CDR1 as SGHRS and CDR2 as YFSETQ. For the CDR3, the DNA is TGCGCCAGCAGCTTGGAAATAGCGGGGGCCCCAGCCGGCTCCCAGTACTTC. Translating gives CASSLEIAGAPAGSQYF.

Note on this clonotype: This may be a read error: a much more frequent sequence differs by one nucleotide. The J gene is TRBJ2-2, the V gene TRBV7-2; either TRBD1 or TRBD2 may supply D (5 bases each). Germline loops: CDR1 SGHTA, CDR2 FQGNSA. This CDR3 has 15 residues. CDR3 sequence (DNA): TGTGCCAGCAGCTTAGCGGCTACCCAATCCGGGGACCTGTTTTTT. Its protein is CASSLAATQSGDLFF.

This clonotype was recorded many times. This sequence joins TRBV12-3 or TRBV12-4 and TRBJ2-7, with 9 bases lining up with TRBD2. The CDR3 consists of 16 residues. The trim removed 5 bases at V and 6 bases at J, leaving 14 bases unmatched. CDR3 nucleotide sequence: TGTGCCAGCAGTCCCCAGTTGACTAGCGGCCCGGGCGAGCAGTACTTC. Amino acid sequence: CASSPQLTSGPGEQYF.